The 10 T cell receptor beta chains given below trace back to one sample, sequenced in a study of Tregs in tolerant kidney transplant recipients. Sequencing was performed with immunoSEQ multiplex PCR; in TCRdb, only in-frame clones are kept and a portion is missing. The sample yields approximately 100,000 clones, approximately 93% seen once. This specimen was CD4+ T cells from blood, taken before the transplant. Receptor source: a human donor who received a combined kidney and bone marrow transplant.

The V call is TRBV5-5, the J call TRBJ2-7; 9 bases align to TRBD1. Germline-derived CDR1 and CDR2 are SGHKS and YYEKEE (reference sequence). The CDR3 runs to 17 residues. V trimming: 3 bases; J trimming: 2 bases; junction bases outside the gene matches: 12. CDR3 coding DNA: TGTGCCAGCAGCTCCGGGACAGGGCTACGGGGAGCCTACGAGCAGTACTTC. Its protein is CASSSGTGLRGAYEQYF.

The chain employs TRBV7-6 and TRBJ2-7, with 9 bases aligning to TRBD1. This CDR3 has 13 amino acids. After removal of 3 bases from V and 6 bases from J, the junction contained 3 bases not matched to a gene. Germline values: CDR1 SGHVS, CDR2 FNYEAQ. The CDR3: CASSLRDRAEQYF. The CDR3 DNA reads as TGTGCCAGCAGCTTGAGGGACAGGGCCGAGCAGTACTTC.

The CDR3 here is CASSLNGGGTDTQYF. The CDR3 DNA is TGTGCCAGCAGCTTAAATGGCGGGGGCACAGATACGCAGTATTTT. The chain uses TRBV7-3 and TRBJ2-3, with D possibly matching TRBD2 (6 bases). The CDR3 is 15 residues long. Germline V gene data show CDR1 as SGHTA and CDR2 as FQGTGA. The V and J ends lost 1 base and 1 base respectively, with 9 bases between them.

The gene calls are TRBV19 and TRBJ1-2; tentatively, D is TRBD1 (6 bases). Germline values: CDR1 LNHDA, CDR2 SQIVND (reference sequence). CDR3 length equals 13 residues. With 3 bases removed from V and 5 bases from J, the gap between germline ends came to 10 bases. The CDR3 DNA is TGTGCCAGTAGTATCGGACAGAGATATGGCTACACCTTC. Encoded protein: CASSIGQRYGYTF.

This clone appeared a single time. The V call is TRBV14, the J call TRBJ2-1; perhaps TRBD2 as D (5 bases). Trimming removed 3 bases from V and 2 bases from J, with 14 bases in between. The CDR3 covers 16 residues. Germline V CDR1 and CDR2: SGHDN, FVKESK. CDR3 region: CASSQHGIYAYNEQFF. DNA for the CDR3: TGTGCCAGCAGCCAGCACGGGATCTACGCCTACAATGAGCAGTTCTTC. Drawing the rest from reference TRBV14 and TRBJ2-1, the complete variable domain is EAGVTQFPSHSVIEKGQTVTLRCDPISGHDNLYWYRRVMGKEIKFLLHFVKESKQDESGMPNNRFLAERTGGTYSTLKVQPAELEDSGVYFCASSQHGIYAYNEQFFGPGTRLTVL.

The chain combines TRBV19 with TRBJ2-6; the D is unclear. This CDR3 region has 16 residues. Germline CDR1 reads LNHDA; CDR2 reads SQIVND (reference sequence). The V end lost 5 bases, the J end lost 0 bases, and 11 bases lay between the germline ends. This CDR3 is CASSPRFVSGANVLTF. The CDR3 coding sequence is TGTGCCAGTAGTCCACGGTTTGTCTCTGGGGCCAACGTCCTGACTTTC.

The CDR3 here is CASREGANYGYTF. The DNA of the CDR3 is TGTGCCAGCAGAGAGGGGGCGAACTATGGCTACACCTTC. V and J are TRBV6-6 and TRBJ1-2; 7 bases are shared with TRBD1. Losses at the gene ends were 6 bases for V and 2 bases for J; bases not matched to a gene: 3. The CDR3 consists of 13 residues. Germline assignment: CDR1 MNHNY and CDR2 SVGAGI (reference sequence).

This clone was found once. The V and J genes are TRBV7-9 and TRBJ2-2; D is unclear. Germline V gene lookup returns CDR1 SEHNR and CDR2 FQNEAQ (reference sequence). The CDR3 is 15 amino acids. V shed 2 bases and J shed 0 bases, with 7 bases lying between them. CDR3 nucleotide sequence: TGTGCCAGCAGCTTACTCGCAGCGAACACCGGGGAGCTGTTTTTT. This gives the protein CASSLLAANTGELFF.

The chain links TRBV6-6 to TRBJ2-7, with 7 positions matching TRBD1. Unmatched junction bases numbered 4, after V lost 2 bases and J lost 0 bases. Per germline, CDR1 MNHNY and CDR2 SVGAGI (reference sequence). This CDR3 comprises 15 residues. CDR3 residues: CASSYPGQNSYEQYF. DNA of the CDR3: TGTGCCAGCAGTTACCCGGGACAGAACTCCTACGAGCAGTACTTC.

V and J are TRBV4-3 and TRBJ2-7, with D maybe TRBD2 (5 bases). V gave up 1 base and J gave up 2 bases, with 15 bases separating them. Germline CDR1 is LGHNA and CDR2 is YSLEER. This CDR3 has 16 residues. CDR3 residues: CASSQAWSRGTYEQYF. CDR3 coding DNA: TGCGCCAGCAGCCAAGCCTGGTCTCGGGGAACCTACGAGCAGTACTTC.